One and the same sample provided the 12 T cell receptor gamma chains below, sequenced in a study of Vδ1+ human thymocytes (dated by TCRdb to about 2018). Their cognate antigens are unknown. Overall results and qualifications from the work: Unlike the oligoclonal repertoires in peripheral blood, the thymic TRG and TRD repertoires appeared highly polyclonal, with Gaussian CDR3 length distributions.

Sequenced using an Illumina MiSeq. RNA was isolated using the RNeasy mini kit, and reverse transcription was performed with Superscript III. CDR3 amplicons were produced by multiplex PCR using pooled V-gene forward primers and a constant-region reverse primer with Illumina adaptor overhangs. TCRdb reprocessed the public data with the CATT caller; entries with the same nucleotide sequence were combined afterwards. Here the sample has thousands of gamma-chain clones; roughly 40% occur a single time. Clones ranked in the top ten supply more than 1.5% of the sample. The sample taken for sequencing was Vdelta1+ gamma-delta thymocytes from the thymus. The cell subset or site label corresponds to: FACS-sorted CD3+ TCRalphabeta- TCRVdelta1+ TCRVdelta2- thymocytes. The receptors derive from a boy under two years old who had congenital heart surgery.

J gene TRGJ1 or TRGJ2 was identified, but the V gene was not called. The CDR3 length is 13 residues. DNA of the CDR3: TGTGCCACCTTTGATCCGACCTATTATAAGAAACTCTTT. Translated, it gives CATFDPTYYKKLF.

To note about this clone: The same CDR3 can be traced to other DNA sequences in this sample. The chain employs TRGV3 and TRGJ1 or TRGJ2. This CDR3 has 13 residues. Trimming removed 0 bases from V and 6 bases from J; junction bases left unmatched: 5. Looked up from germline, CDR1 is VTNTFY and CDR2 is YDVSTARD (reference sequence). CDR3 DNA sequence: TGTGCCACCTGGGACAGGCTAAGTTATAAGAAACTCTTT. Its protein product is CATWDRLSYKKLF.

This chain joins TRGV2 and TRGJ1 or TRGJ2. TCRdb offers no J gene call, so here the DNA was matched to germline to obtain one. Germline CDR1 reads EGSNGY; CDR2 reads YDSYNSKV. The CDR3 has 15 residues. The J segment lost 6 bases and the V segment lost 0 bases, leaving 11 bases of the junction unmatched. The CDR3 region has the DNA TGTGCCACCTGGGACGGGCTCTGGGACGGTTATAAGAAACTCTTT. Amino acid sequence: CATWDGLWDGYKKLF.

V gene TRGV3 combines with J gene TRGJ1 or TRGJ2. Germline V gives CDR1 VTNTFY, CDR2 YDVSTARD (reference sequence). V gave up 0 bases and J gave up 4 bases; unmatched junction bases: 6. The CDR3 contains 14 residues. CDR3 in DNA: TGTGCCACCTGGGACAGGCGGGGGTATTATAAGAAACTCTTT. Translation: CATWDRRGYYKKLF.

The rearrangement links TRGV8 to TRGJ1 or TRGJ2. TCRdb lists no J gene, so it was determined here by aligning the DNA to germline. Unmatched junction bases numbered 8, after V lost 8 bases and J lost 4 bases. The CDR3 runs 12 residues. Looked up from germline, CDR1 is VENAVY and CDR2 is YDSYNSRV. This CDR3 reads CATFSGYYKKLF. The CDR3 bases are TGTGCCACCTTCTCCGGGTATTATAAGAAACTCTTT.

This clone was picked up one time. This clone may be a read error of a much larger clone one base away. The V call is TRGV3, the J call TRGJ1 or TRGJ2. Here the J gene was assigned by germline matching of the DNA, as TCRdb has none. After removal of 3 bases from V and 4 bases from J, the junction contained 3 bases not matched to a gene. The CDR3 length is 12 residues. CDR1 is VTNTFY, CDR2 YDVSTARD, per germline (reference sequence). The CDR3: CATWDEYYKKLF. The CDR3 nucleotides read TGTGCCACCTGGGACGAGTATTATAAGAAACTCTTT.

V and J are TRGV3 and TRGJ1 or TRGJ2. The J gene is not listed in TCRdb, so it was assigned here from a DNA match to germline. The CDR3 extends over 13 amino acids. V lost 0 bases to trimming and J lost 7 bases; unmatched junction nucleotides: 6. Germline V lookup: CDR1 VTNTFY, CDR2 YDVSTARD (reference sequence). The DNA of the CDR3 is TGTGCCACCTGGGACAGGCCTGTCTATAAGAAACTCTTT. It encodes CATWDRPVYKKLF.

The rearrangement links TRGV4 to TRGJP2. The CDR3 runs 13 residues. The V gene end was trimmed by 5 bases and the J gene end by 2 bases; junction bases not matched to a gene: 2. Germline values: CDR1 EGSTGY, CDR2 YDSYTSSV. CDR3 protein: CATWGSSDWIKTF. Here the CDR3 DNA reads TGTGCCACCTGGGGGAGTAGTGATTGGATCAAGACGTTT.

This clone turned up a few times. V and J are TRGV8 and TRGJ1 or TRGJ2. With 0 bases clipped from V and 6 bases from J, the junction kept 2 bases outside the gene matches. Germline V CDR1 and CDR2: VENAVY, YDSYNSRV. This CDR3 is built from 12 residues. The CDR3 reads CATWDRTYKKLF. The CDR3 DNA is TGTGCCACCTGGGATAGGACTTATAAGAAACTCTTT.

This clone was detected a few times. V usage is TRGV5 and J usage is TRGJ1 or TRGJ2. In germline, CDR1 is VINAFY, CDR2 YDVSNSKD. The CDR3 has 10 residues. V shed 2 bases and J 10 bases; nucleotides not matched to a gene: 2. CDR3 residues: CATWDNKKLF. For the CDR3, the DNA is TGTGCCACCTGGGACAACAAGAAACTCTTT.

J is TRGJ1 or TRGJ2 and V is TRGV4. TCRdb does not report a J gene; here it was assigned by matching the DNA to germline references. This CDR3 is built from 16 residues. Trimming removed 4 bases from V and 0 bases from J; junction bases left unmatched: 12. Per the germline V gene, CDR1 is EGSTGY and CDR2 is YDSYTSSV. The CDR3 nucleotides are TGTGCCACCTGGGACGGGAGGGAATCGAATTATTATAAGAAACTCTTT. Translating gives CATWDGRESNYYKKLF.

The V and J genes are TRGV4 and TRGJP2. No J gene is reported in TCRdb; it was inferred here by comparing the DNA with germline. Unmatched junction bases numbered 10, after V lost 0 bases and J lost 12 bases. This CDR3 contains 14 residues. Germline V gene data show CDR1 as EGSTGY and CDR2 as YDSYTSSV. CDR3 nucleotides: TGTGCCACCTGGGATGGGCGGATTCCGCGGATCAAGACGTTT. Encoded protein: CATWDGRIPRIKTF.